A single sample is the source of the 17 T cell receptor beta chains below, sequenced in a study of T-cell reconstitution after alpha-beta-depleted transplantation in children. Unique molecular identifiers were incorporated when the TCRbeta library was constructed. TCRdb fed the PCR reads into MiXCR, producing one record per CDR3 protein. Of about 190,000 distinct CDR3 sequences listed, approximately 7% are singletons. The source was PBMCs from the stem cell graft donor, collected from the stem cell graft. Receptor source: a human donor who donated a stem cell graft to a child with Wiskott-Aldrich syndrome.

This clonotype was found many times. The CDR3 spells CSASDPGLGYEQYF. CDR3 nucleotide sequence: TGCAGTGCTAGCGATCCGGGACTAGGATACGAGCAGTACTTC. The chain joins TRBV20-1 to TRBJ2-7; TRBD2 matches 8 bases. Germline CDR1 is DFQATT and CDR2 is SNEGSKA (reference sequence). The length of the CDR3 is 14 residues. Losses at the gene ends were 3 bases for V and 4 bases for J; bases not matched to a gene: 8.

This clonotype was counted at least ten times. V gene TRBV7-9 combines with J gene TRBJ1-6; no firm D call. This CDR3 has 15 amino acids. The germline gives CDR1 SEHNR, CDR2 FQNEAQ (reference sequence). Trimming pared 2 bases from V and 7 bases from J, leaving 12 bases between. CDR3 DNA sequence: TGTGCCAGCAGCTTACAGGCAGGAGTAAATTCACCCCTCCACTTT. It yields the protein CASSLQAGVNSPLHF.

This clonotype was seen many times. This chain connects TRBV4-1 to TRBJ2-5; 11 bases are a match to TRBD1. Germline-derived CDR1 and CDR2 are MGHRA and YSYEKL. Trimming took 0 bases from V and 1 from J; bases not matched to a gene: 1. This CDR3 has 16 amino acids. CDR3 in amino acids: CASSQDGTGGQETQYF. Here the CDR3 DNA reads TGCGCCAGCAGCCAAGATGGGACAGGGGGCCAAGAGACCCAGTACTTC.

This clonotype has at least ten counts. This chain links TRBV6-5 with TRBJ2-7, with TRBD1 as a possible D gene (5 bases). Germline CDR1 MNHEY, CDR2 SVGAGI. Trimming shortened V by 0 bases and J by 1 base, and 10 bases separated the two germline ends. This CDR3 comprises 15 residues. This CDR3 reads CASSYSTRQSYEQYF. Written as DNA, the CDR3 is TGTGCCAGCAGTTACTCGACGAGACAGTCCTACGAGCAGTACTTC.

This clonotype was seen only a few times. V is TRBV5-1 and J is TRBJ1-2; D uncertain. The germline V gene encodes CDR1 SGHRS and CDR2 YFSETQ. With 4 bases removed from V and 5 bases from J, the gap between germline ends came to 18 bases. CDR3 size: 15 residues. CDR3 loop: CASSPMTNQPYGYTF. The CDR3 DNA sequence: TGCGCCAGCAGCCCGATGACAAACCAACCGTATGGCTACACCTTC.

This clonotype was counted only a few times. The chain is built from TRBV14 and TRBJ1-1; TRBD1 matches at 7 bases. This CDR3 region has 15 residues. Looked up from germline, CDR1 is SGHDN and CDR2 is FVKESK. The trim removed 1 base at V and 4 bases at J, leaving 6 bases unmatched. The CDR3 is CASSQVWEGATEAFF. As DNA, the CDR3 is TGTGCCAGCAGCCAAGTTTGGGAGGGGGCCACTGAAGCTTTCTTT.

The table lists this clonotype with many counts. The chain recombines TRBV7-2 with TRBJ1-2; no reliable D call. Trimming left V 1 base short and J 5 bases short, with 11 bases between. This CDR3 has 14 residues. Germline V gene data show CDR1 as SGHTA and CDR2 as FQGNSA. This chain's CDR3 is CASSLEEFGYGYTF. Written as DNA, the CDR3 is TGTGCCAGCAGCTTAGAGGAATTTGGATATGGCTACACCTTC.

This clonotype came up many times. CDR3 in amino acids: CASSLVLAEEYEQYF. CDR3 nucleotides: TGTGCCAGCAGCTTAGTTCTAGCGGAAGAATACGAGCAGTACTTC. The J gene is TRBJ2-7, the V gene TRBV7-9, with TRBD2 matching over 7 bases. This CDR3 region has 15 residues. Germline loops: CDR1 SEHNR, CDR2 FQNEAQ (reference sequence). The V and J ends lost 1 base and 4 bases, in that order; junction bases with no gene match: 7.

This clonotype appeared a few times. V usage is TRBV28 and J usage is TRBJ1-4; TRBD1 agrees at 10 bases. CDR3 length: 17 residues. J lost 7 bases, V lost 4 bases, and 12 bases had no gene match. CDR1 MDHEN and CDR2 SYDVKM come from the germline V gene. The CDR3 is CASSSHRRTGGGEKLFF. CDR3 in DNA: TGTGCCAGCAGTTCTCATCGTCGGACAGGGGGAGGTGAAAAACTGTTTTTT.

This clonotype was detected many times. This chain joins TRBV5-1 and TRBJ1-1; D remains unclear. Germline loops: CDR1 SGHRS, CDR2 YFSETQ. CDR3 length equals 14 residues. V was cut by 0 bases and J by 2 bases, with 8 bases left in between. The CDR3 loop reads CASSLVSVNTEAFF. The CDR3, as DNA: TGCGCCAGCAGCTTGGTGTCGGTAAACACTGAAGCTTTCTTT.

In this sample, this clonotype turned up many times. This chain uses TRBV5-1 with TRBJ2-7; unclear D gene. This CDR3 has 13 amino acids. The germline V gene has CDR1 SGHRS and CDR2 YFSETQ. Trimming cost V 0 bases and J 7 bases, with 11 bases left between them. The CDR3 here is CASSLDPQWEQYF. In nucleotides, the CDR3 is TGCGCCAGCAGCTTGGACCCCCAATGGGAGCAGTACTTC.

The chain carries TRBV20-1 and TRBJ1-5; D is undetermined. The CDR3 consists of 15 residues. Between the trimmed V and J ends, which lost 0 bases and 9 bases, there was a span of 18 bases. The V gene's germline CDR1 is DFQATT and CDR2 SNEGSKA (reference sequence). In nucleotides, the CDR3 is TGCAGTGCTAGAGATGAGAGCGGGATATCAGGGCCCCAGCATTTT. Its translation: CSARDESGISGPQHF.

This clonotype was observed many times. The V gene is TRBV10-3, the J gene TRBJ2-7, with 10 positions matching TRBD2. The CDR3 runs 15 residues. Trimming took 11 bases from V and 4 from J; bases not matched to a gene: 14. CDR1 is ENHRY, CDR2 SYGVKD, per germline. CDR3: CASLPGLAEVYEQYF. The CDR3 coding sequence is TGTGCCTCACTGCCCGGACTAGCGGAGGTATACGAGCAGTACTTC.

Comments on this clonotype: This may be a read error: a much more frequent sequence differs by one nucleotide. This chain links TRBV3-1 with TRBJ2-5, with 7 bases matching TRBD2. Germline V gene sequence: CDR1 LGHDT, CDR2 YNNKEL (reference sequence). The CDR3 runs 13 residues. CDR3 amino acids: CASRPRGREIQYF. CDR3 in DNA: TGTGCCAGCAGGCCGCGGGGGAGGGAGATCCAGTACTTC.

The table lists this clonotype with many counts. The chain carries TRBV20-1 and TRBJ2-1; 14 nucleotides agree with TRBD2. Germline V lookup: CDR1 DFQATT, CDR2 SNEGSKA (reference sequence). The CDR3 has 15 residues. Germline trimming cut 7 bases from V and 8 bases from J; bases unmatched to any gene: 10. The CDR3 DNA reads as TGCAGTGTCCCGGGACTAGCGGGAGAATCAGATGAGCAGTTCTTC. It is translated as CSVPGLAGESDEQFF.

This clonotype was picked up a small number of times. J is TRBJ1-4 and V is TRBV5-1, with D perhaps matching TRBD1 (5 bases). Germline CDR1 SGHRS, CDR2 YFSETQ. V was shortened by 1 base and J by 8 bases, with 15 bases between the two germline ends. The CDR3 has 15 residues. CDR3 amino acids: CASSLISGSDEKLFF. The CDR3 coding sequence is TGCGCCAGCAGCTTGATTTCAGGGTCGGACGAAAAACTGTTTTTT.

The chain combines TRBV20-1 with TRBJ1-5, with 7 bases that match TRBD1. V trimming: 0 bases; J trimming: 2 bases; junction bases outside the gene matches: 10. Germline V lookup: CDR1 DFQATT, CDR2 SNEGSKA (reference sequence). The CDR3 runs 17 residues. CDR3 nucleotides: TGCAGTGCTAGAGATCCCCCGGGACAGTCACGCAATCAGCCCCAGCATTTT. It yields the protein CSARDPPGQSRNQPQHF.